One and the same sample provided the 20 T cell receptor beta chains below, sequenced in a study of blood T cells in healthy people across ages. Using a J-beta primer mix together with a sample-barcoded 5' primer, a second PCR was run for 7 to 11 cycles. Using its own MiXCR run on the 5' RACE reads, TCRdb lists one record per CDR3 protein. The profile shows fewer than 900,000 distinct CDR3 sequences, 36% of them singletons. The sequencing input was blood. These receptors were taken from a man aged 18-30 years in good health.

This clonotype showed up many times. The chain recombines TRBV7-9 with TRBJ1-2; no reliable D call. This CDR3 spans 14 amino acids. Trimming pared 5 bases from V and 1 base from J, leaving 11 bases between. The germline V gene encodes CDR1 SEHNR and CDR2 FQNEAQ (reference sequence). CDR3 DNA sequence: TGTGCCAGCAGCCTCGACGGCCGTAACTATGGCTACACCTTC. As protein: CASSLDGRNYGYTF.

This clonotype came up a few times. The genes are TRBV7-3 and TRBJ2-1; D is uncertain. The J call may be faulty, since TRBJ2-7 better matches the DNA end. CDR3 size: 15 residues. Per the germline V gene, CDR1 is SGHTA and CDR2 is FQGTGA. CDR3 sequence: CASSTNRNSYNEQYF. CDR3 nucleotide sequence: TGTGCCAGCAGCACGAACAGAAACTCCTACAATGAGCAGTACTTC.

V and J are TRBV13 and TRBJ2-3, with D perhaps matching TRBD2 (7 bases). The germline CDR1 and CDR2 sequences are PRHDT and FYEKMQ (reference sequence). The CDR3 runs 15 residues. With 3 bases removed from V and 3 bases from J, the gap between germline ends came to 13 bases. CDR3 nucleotides: TGTGCCAGCAGCTTTGGGGGGGGGCTAACAGATACGCAGTATTTT. It is translated as CASSFGGGLTDTQYF.

This clonotype appeared a few times. The chain recombines TRBV6-2 or TRBV6-3 with TRBJ2-7; 9 positions agree with TRBD1. Losses at the gene ends were 10 bases for V and 2 bases for J; bases not matched to a gene: 3. The CDR3 spans 12 residues. Germline V lookup: CDR1 MNHEY, CDR2 SVGEGT. CDR3 residues: CATGTGPYEQYF. The CDR3 region has the DNA TGTGCCACTGGGACAGGGCCCTACGAGCAGTACTTC.

This clonotype was seen only a few times. V gene TRBV2 combines with J gene TRBJ1-5; TRBD1 agrees at 10 bases. This CDR3 contains 18 residues. Germline assignment: CDR1 SNHLY and CDR2 FYNNEI. J lost 3 bases, V lost 1 base, and 9 bases had no gene match. The CDR3 loop is CASSEGPLGQGVNQPQHF. CDR3 coding DNA: TGTGCCAGCAGTGAAGGGCCCCTCGGACAGGGGGTCAATCAGCCCCAGCATTTT.

This sequence joins TRBV7-2 and TRBJ1-6; 7 nucleotides line up with TRBD1. CDR3 length: 15 residues. Germline CDR1 and CDR2: SGHTA and FQGNSA. V shed 6 bases and J 4 bases; nucleotides not matched to a gene: 6. The CDR3 nucleotides read TGTGCCAGCAGTCCCCGGGGACAGTATAATTCACCCCTCCACTTT. Translated, it gives CASSPRGQYNSPLHF.

The chain combines TRBV3-1 with TRBJ1-1, with 9 bases fitting TRBD1. The trim removed 2 bases at V and 1 base at J, leaving 8 bases unmatched. CDR3 length: 17 residues. Germline lookup yields CDR1 LGHDT and CDR2 YNNKEL (reference sequence). The CDR3 loop reads CASSQLEGTGQNTEAFF. For the CDR3, the DNA is TGTGCCAGCAGCCAACTCGAAGGGACAGGGCAGAACACTGAAGCTTTCTTT.

The chain links TRBV7-9 to TRBJ2-3, with D perhaps TRBD2 (6 bases). The CDR3 runs to 15 residues. V lost 5 bases and J lost 6, with 18 bases in between. CDR1 and CDR2 from the germline V gene are SEHNR and FQNEAQ (reference sequence). The CDR3 loop reads CASSPSRGGRDTQYF. In nucleotides, the CDR3 is TGTGCCAGCAGCCCATCTCGCGGAGGGAGGGATACGCAGTATTTT. The full variable domain, rest sourced from reference TRBV7-9 and TRBJ2-3, is DTGVSQNPRHKITKRGQNVTFRCDPISEHNRLYWYRQTLGQGPEFLTYFQNEAQLEKSRLLSDRFSAERPKGSFSTLEIQRTEQGDSAMYLCASSPSRGGRDTQYFGPGTRLTVL.

Regarding this clonotype: A much larger clone is a single base away; this may be a read error. This CDR3 is CASNQEQGARYGYTF. CDR3 nucleotides: TGTGCCAGCAACCAAGAGCAGGGGGCGCGGTATGGCTACACCTTC. This chain connects TRBV4-2 to TRBJ1-2, with 8 bases that match TRBD1. The germline gives CDR1 LGHNA, CDR2 YNFKEQ. The CDR3 runs to 15 residues.

This clonotype was seen only a few times. The chain joins TRBV18 to TRBJ1-1; no reliable D call. Germline loops: CDR1 KGHSH, CDR2 LQKENI. V was shortened by 3 bases and J by 3 bases, with 8 bases between the two germline ends. This CDR3 contains 13 residues. The CDR3 is CASSPIVDTEAFF. The CDR3 nucleotides read TGTGCCAGCTCACCGATCGTTGACACTGAAGCTTTCTTT.

This clonotype has more than one count but fewer than ten. This chain connects TRBV4-1 to TRBJ1-2; D is ambiguous. Germline V gene data show CDR1 as MGHRA and CDR2 as YSYEKL. Trimming took 0 bases from V and 5 from J, leaving 7 bases between them. This CDR3 is 13 amino acids long. The CDR3 loop reads CASSQDTGYGYTF. The CDR3 DNA follows: TGCGCCAGCAGCCAAGATACGGGGTATGGCTACACCTTC.

The table lists this clonotype with a few counts. J is TRBJ1-2 and V is TRBV7-2, with unresolved D. There are 17 residues in the CDR3. The V gene lost 0 bases and the J gene lost 6 bases, with 20 bases spanning the gap. Germline V gives CDR1 SGHTA, CDR2 FQGNSA. CDR3: CASSLALSTDPLNGYTF. CDR3 DNA: TGTGCCAGCAGCTTAGCGCTTTCGACCGACCCTCTAAATGGCTACACCTTC.

The chain joins TRBV7-2 to TRBJ2-5, with 9 bases matching TRBD2. Trimming cost V 1 base and J 5 bases; bases outside gene matches: 8. This CDR3 is built from 16 residues. Germline V gene data show CDR1 as SGHTA and CDR2 as FQGNSA. CDR3 DNA sequence: TGTGCCAGCAGCTTAGACCCTAGCGGGGTCTTGGAGACCCAGTACTTC. Translated, it gives CASSLDPSGVLETQYF.

This sequence joins TRBV20-1 and TRBJ2-1; D may be TRBD2 (6 bases). CDR3 length equals 11 residues. V was trimmed by 1 base and J by 10 bases, leaving 8 bases between them. Germline V gene sequence: CDR1 DFQATT, CDR2 SNEGSKA (reference sequence). The chain's CDR3 is CSARGGLEQFF. CDR3 bases: TGCAGTGCTAGAGGTGGACTAGAGCAGTTCTTC.

This clonotype was seen only a few times. The gene calls are TRBV10-3 and TRBJ1-1; D is undetermined. The germline V and J ends were trimmed by 11 bases and 1 base, with 14 bases remaining between them. Per the germline V gene, CDR1 is ENHRY and CDR2 is SYGVKD. The CDR3 contains 13 residues. This CDR3 is CASLRQSNTEAFF. The CDR3 nucleotides read TGTGCCTCGCTCAGGCAATCGAACACTGAAGCTTTCTTT.

This clonotype was counted a few times. J is TRBJ1-5 and V is TRBV2; weak D call: TRBD1 (6 bases). The CDR3 consists of 18 residues. Trimming took 6 bases from V and 0 from J, leaving 21 bases between them. Germline V gives CDR1 SNHLY, CDR2 FYNNEI. The CDR3 DNA reads as TGTGCCAGCAGAGTTGACAGGAGATCACCTGATAGCAATCAGCCCCAGCATTTT. Translation: CASRVDRRSPDSNQPQHF.

The gene calls are TRBV7-3 and TRBJ1-1; perhaps TRBD1 as D (6 bases). V lost 2 bases, J lost 0 bases, and 10 bases lay in between. Germline V CDR1 and CDR2: SGHTA, FQGTGA. CDR3 size: 15 residues. This CDR3 reads CASSLGQYMNTEAFF. For the CDR3, the DNA is TGTGCCAGCAGCTTAGGACAGTACATGAACACTGAAGCTTTCTTT.

In the case of this clonotype: A much larger clone differs by one base, so this may be a read error. The J gene is TRBJ2-5, the V gene TRBV7-9; D uncertain. The DNA matches TRBJ2-7 better at its end, which makes the J call doubtful. The CDR3 runs to 13 residues. Germline lookup yields CDR1 SEHNR and CDR2 FQNEAQ (reference sequence). The CDR3 coding sequence is TGTTCCAGCAGCTTAGTACCCCAAAACGAGCAGTACTTC. Its translation is CSSSLVPQNEQYF.

This clonotype was observed a single time. This chain connects TRBV11-1 to TRBJ2-7; 7 bases fit TRBD1. The CDR3 is made up of 15 amino acids. CDR1 is SGHAT and CDR2 is FQDESV in the germline V gene (reference sequence). The trim removed 5 bases at V and 3 bases at J, leaving 10 bases unmatched. The CDR3 DNA follows: TGTGCCAGCAGCCCCCCGGGACAGAGCTACTACGAGCAGTACTTC. Amino acids: CASSPPGQSYYEQYF.

Points on this clonotype: A much more abundant neighbour one base away suggests this may be a read error. The genes are TRBV29-1 and TRBJ2-7; TRBD1 might be the D (6 bases). The CDR3 extends over 12 amino acids. Germline CDR1 reads SQVTM; CDR2 reads ANQGSEA. This chain's CDR3 is CSFQGPYNEQYF. In DNA, the CDR3 is TGCAGTTTTCAGGGGCCCTACAATGAGCAGTACTTC.